These 21 T cell receptor beta chains share one sample of origin, sequenced in a study of control samples from healthy donors and cancer patients. Some clones are missing from TCRdb's copy, which holds only in-frame ones; the method was immunoSEQ multiplex PCR. The table has about 150,000 clones, approximately 93% seen once. The sequencing input was blood. These receptors were collected from a man in his forties in good health.

The chain uses TRBV3-1 (or the pseudogene TRBV3-2) and TRBJ1-3; D call uncertain. Germline lookup yields CDR1 LGHDT and CDR2 YNNKEL (reference sequence). The CDR3 runs to 12 residues. V was cut by 5 bases and J by 0 bases, with 2 bases left in between. CDR3 coding DNA: TGTGCCAGCAGCACCTCTGGAAACACCATATATTTT. Its translation: CASSTSGNTIYF.

Details on this clone: Distinct nucleotide sequences in the sample also encode this CDR3. This chain connects TRBV4-1 to TRBJ2-5; 8 bases line up with TRBD2. CDR1 and CDR2 (germline): MGHRA, YSYEKL. J lost 5 bases, V lost 4 bases, and 21 bases had no gene match. The CDR3 length is 19 residues. The CDR3 region is CASSPQPGLAGRTGETQYF. The CDR3 DNA reads TGCGCCAGCAGCCCCCAACCCGGATTAGCGGGACGGACGGGCGAGACCCAGTACTTC.

The genes are TRBV4-1 and TRBJ1-3; 10 bases fit TRBD1. Trimming removed 2 bases from V and 4 bases from J; junction bases left unmatched: 5. Looked up from germline, CDR1 is MGHRA and CDR2 is YSYEKL. This CDR3 has 16 residues. For the CDR3, the DNA is TGCGCCAGCAGCCAACCGACAGGGGGCGACGGAAACACCATATATTTT. Its translation is CASSQPTGGDGNTIYF.

Of note for this clone: The identical CDR3 is also encoded by other nucleotide sequences in the sample. This chain connects TRBV28 to TRBJ1-1, with TRBD1 as a possible D gene (5 bases). The CDR3 has 11 residues. In germline, CDR1 is MDHEN, CDR2 SYDVKM. Between the trimmed V and J ends, which lost 2 bases and 8 bases, there was a span of 6 bases. CDR3 sequence reads: CASSLGTEAFF. In nucleotides, the CDR3 is TGTGCCAGCAGTTTAGGGACGGAAGCTTTCTTT.

The chain couples TRBV2 to TRBJ1-4, with D possibly TRBD1 on 5 matching bases. The V and J ends lost 6 bases and 5 bases respectively, with 13 bases between them. Germline CDR1 is SNHLY and CDR2 is FYNNEI. The CDR3 runs 14 residues. CDR3 in DNA: TGTGCCAGCAGAGGGACGGCCGAGAATGAAAAACTGTTTTTT. Residues: CASRGTAENEKLFF.

The chain employs TRBV30 and TRBJ1-5; 9 bases match TRBD1. The V gene end was trimmed by 0 bases and the J gene end by 2 bases; junction bases not matched to a gene: 5. The CDR3 has 16 amino acids. Germline V lookup: CDR1 GTSNPN, CDR2 SVGIG (reference sequence). The CDR3 nucleotides read TGTGCCTGGAGTGTATCGGACAGGGGTCGCAATCAGCCCCAGCATTTT. Translating gives CAWSVSDRGRNQPQHF. The full variable domain, with the rest looked up from reference TRBV30 and TRBJ1-5, is SQTIHQWPATLVQPVGSPLSLECTVEGTSNPNLYWYRQAAGRGLQLLFYSVGIGQISSEVPQNLSASRPQDRQFILSSKKLLLSDSGFYLCAWSVSDRGRNQPQHFGDGTRLSIL.

This clone showed up just once. The chain has TRBV4-1 and TRBJ2-6; 8 positions match TRBD1. This CDR3 is 20 amino acids long. With 0 bases clipped from V and 2 bases from J, the junction kept 12 bases outside the gene matches. Germline V lookup: CDR1 MGHRA, CDR2 YSYEKL. This CDR3 reads CASSQDDASTGVPGANVLTF. CDR3 coding DNA: TGCGCCAGCAGCCAAGATGACGCCTCGACAGGGGTCCCTGGGGCCAACGTCCTGACTTTC.

The J gene is TRBJ2-7, the V gene TRBV4-1; D call uncertain. The CDR3 loop spans 13 amino acids. V was shortened by 0 bases and J by 3 bases, with 6 bases between the two germline ends. Germline CDR1 MGHRA, CDR2 YSYEKL. CDR3 nucleotides: TGCGCCAGCAGCCAAGAGGCCCACTACGAGCAGTACTTC. Its protein is CASSQEAHYEQYF.

This rearrangement joins TRBV20-1 to TRBJ1-4, with D uncertain. The CDR3 sequence is 12 residues long. The V end lost 3 bases, the J end lost 5 bases, and 7 bases lay between the germline ends. Germline V CDR1 and CDR2: DFQATT, SNEGSKA (reference sequence). The CDR3 loop reads CSASSSNEKLFF. In DNA form, the CDR3 reads TGCAGTGCTAGTTCCTCCAATGAAAAACTGTTTTTT.

The chain uses TRBV9 and TRBJ1-2, with D possibly being TRBD1 (6 bases). Germline V gene sequence: CDR1 SGDLS, CDR2 YYNGEE. The CDR3 extends over 16 amino acids. Trimming shortened V by 4 bases and J by 1 base, and 17 bases separated the two germline ends. Written as DNA, the CDR3 is TGTGCCAGCAGCCTGCCCGGACAGCTGGATAACTATGGCTACACCTTC. Translation: CASSLPGQLDNYGYTF.

This sequence joins TRBV19 and TRBJ1-5; D is uncertain. The CDR3 runs to 12 residues. With 6 bases removed from V and 4 bases from J, the gap between germline ends came to 7 bases. Germline V gene lookup returns CDR1 LNHDA and CDR2 SQIVND (reference sequence). The CDR3 region is CASRAGNQPQHF. CDR3 DNA: TGTGCCAGTAGGGCCGGGAATCAGCCCCAGCATTTT. Full variable domain (outside the CDR3, taken from reference TRBV19 and TRBJ1-5): DGGITQSPKYLFRKEGQNVTLSCEQNLNHDAMYWYRQDPGQGLRLIYYSQIVNDFQKGDIAEGYSVSREKKESFPLTVTSAQKNPTAFYLCASRAGNQPQHFGDGTRLSIL.

This rearrangement joins TRBV11-2 to TRBJ2-7; 7 nucleotides match TRBD1. V dropped 1 base and J dropped 0; count of bases not matched to a gene: 9. This CDR3 has 17 amino acids. Germline CDR1 is SGHAT and CDR2 is FQNNGV. CDR3 amino acids: CASSLAFPRDSSYEQYF. In nucleotides, the CDR3 is TGTGCCAGCAGCTTAGCCTTCCCACGGGACAGCTCCTACGAGCAGTACTTC.

This chain uses TRBV11-2 with TRBJ1-4; D not certain. Trimming removed 4 bases at V and 0 bases at J, with 6 bases between. This CDR3 region has 14 residues. Germline V gene lookup returns CDR1 SGHAT and CDR2 FQNNGV. For the CDR3, the DNA is TGTGCCAGCAGCTCTACATCAACTAATGAAAAACTGTTTTTT. Protein product: CASSSTSTNEKLFF.

This sequence joins TRBV18 and TRBJ1-1; the D gene is possibly TRBD1 (6 bases). V lost 3 bases, J lost 0 bases, and 14 bases lay in between. The length of the CDR3 is 16 residues. Germline V gene data show CDR1 as KGHSH and CDR2 as LQKENI. The CDR3 is CASSPIATGLNTEAFF. The CDR3 DNA reads TGTGCCAGCTCACCGATTGCGACAGGCTTGAACACTGAAGCTTTCTTT.

V usage is TRBV19 and J usage is TRBJ2-2; 9 bases match TRBD1. This CDR3 is 16 amino acids long. CDR1 and CDR2 (germline): LNHDA, SQIVND (reference sequence). With V trimmed by 5 bases and J by 1 base, 5 bases remained unmatched. This CDR3 is CASSSNRGRNTGELFF. CDR3 coding DNA: TGTGCCAGTAGTTCTAACAGGGGGCGGAACACCGGGGAGCTGTTTTTT.

This clone was observed a single time. The chain is built from TRBV14 and TRBJ1-1, with D unresolved. Germline CDR1 and CDR2: SGHDN and FVKESK. This CDR3 has 13 amino acids. V lost 0 bases to trimming and J lost 0 bases, with 2 bases between them. CDR3 nucleotide sequence: TGTGCCAGCAGCCAAGATATGAACACTGAAGCTTTCTTT. It yields the protein CASSQDMNTEAFF.

The chain is built from TRBV29-1 and TRBJ1-2, with TRBD1 as a possible D gene (5 bases). Trimming took off 1 base at V and 1 base at J, with 22 bases between the two ends. The CDR3 totals 18 residues. Germline V gene data show CDR1 as SQVTM and CDR2 as ANQGSEA. CDR3 sequence: CSVEGGTRLGDNNYGYTF. In nucleotides, the CDR3 is TGCAGCGTTGAAGGGGGAACAAGGCTGGGGGATAATAACTATGGCTACACCTTC.

The chain joins TRBV5-1 to TRBJ1-1, with no clear D. The CDR3 length is 15 residues. The germline gives CDR1 SGHRS, CDR2 YFSETQ. V dropped 2 bases and J dropped 3 bases, with 14 bases sitting between them. The CDR3 DNA reads as TGCGCCAGCAGCTTCGCTGACGCGGTCGACACTGAAGCTTTCTTT. This sequence encodes CASSFADAVDTEAFF.

V is TRBV27 and J is TRBJ2-3; 7 bases are a match to TRBD1. Germline CDR1 is MNHEY and CDR2 is SMNVEV (reference sequence). This CDR3 comprises 15 residues. V shed 2 bases, J shed 1 base, and the junction held 3 bases outside the gene matches. The CDR3 coding sequence is TGTGCCAGCAGTTTAGGCGGACAGGGCACAGATACGCAGTATTTT. Translated, it gives CASSLGGQGTDTQYF.

The chain links TRBV14 to TRBJ1-1; D is uncertain. This CDR3 has 14 amino acids. The V end lost 4 bases, the J end lost 1 base, and 10 bases lay between the germline ends. The germline CDR1 and CDR2 sequences are SGHDN and FVKESK. The CDR3 DNA sequence: TGTGCCAGCAGCCGCGTTTGGTCGAACACTGAAGCTTTCTTT. Amino acid sequence: CASSRVWSNTEAFF. Together with reference TRBV14 and TRBJ1-1, the CDR3 gives the full variable domain: EAGVTQFPSHSVIEKGQTVTLRCDPISGHDNLYWYRRVMGKEIKFLLHFVKESKQDESGMPNNRFLAERTGGTYSTLKVQPAELEDSGVYFCASSRVWSNTEAFFGQGTRLTVV.

The J gene is TRBJ2-1, the V gene TRBV10-3; D might be TRBD1 (5 bases). The CDR3 is made up of 16 amino acids. The ends were cut back, 3 bases at V and 2 bases at J, with 14 bases in the middle. Germline V gives CDR1 ENHRY, CDR2 SYGVKD. CDR3: CAISEFGATTYNEQFF. CDR3 DNA sequence: TGTGCCATCAGTGAATTTGGGGCGACGACCTACAATGAGCAGTTCTTC.